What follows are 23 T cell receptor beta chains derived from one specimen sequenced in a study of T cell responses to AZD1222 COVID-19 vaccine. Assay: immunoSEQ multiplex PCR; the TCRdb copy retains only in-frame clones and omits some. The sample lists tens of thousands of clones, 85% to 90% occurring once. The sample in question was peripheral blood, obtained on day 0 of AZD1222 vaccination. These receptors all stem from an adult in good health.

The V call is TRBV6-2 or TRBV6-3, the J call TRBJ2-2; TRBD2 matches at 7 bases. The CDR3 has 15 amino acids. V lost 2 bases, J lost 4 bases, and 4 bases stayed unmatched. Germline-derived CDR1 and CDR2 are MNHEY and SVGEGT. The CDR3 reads CASSYSWGGTGELFF. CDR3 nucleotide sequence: TGTGCCAGCAGTTACAGTTGGGGGGGCACCGGGGAGCTGTTTTTT.

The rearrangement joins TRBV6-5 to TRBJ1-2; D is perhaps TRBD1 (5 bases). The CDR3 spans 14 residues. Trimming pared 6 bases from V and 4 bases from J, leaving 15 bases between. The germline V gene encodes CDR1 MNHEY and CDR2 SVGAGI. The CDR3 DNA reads TGTGCCAGCAGAAGAGGGGTAGGGGTCTATGGCTACACCTTC. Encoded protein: CASRRGVGVYGYTF.

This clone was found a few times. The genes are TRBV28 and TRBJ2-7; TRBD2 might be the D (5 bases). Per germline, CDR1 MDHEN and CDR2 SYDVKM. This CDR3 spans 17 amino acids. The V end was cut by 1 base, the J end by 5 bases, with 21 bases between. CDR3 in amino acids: CASSLLDGVRTVHEQYF. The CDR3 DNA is TGTGCCAGCAGTTTATTAGACGGGGTAAGAACCGTCCACGAGCAGTACTTC. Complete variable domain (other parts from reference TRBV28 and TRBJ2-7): DVKVTQSSRYLVKRTGEKVFLECVQDMDHENMFWYRQDPGLGLRLIYFSYDVKMKEKGDIPEGYSVSREKKERFSLILESASTNQTSMYLCASSLLDGVRTVHEQYFGPGTRLTVT.

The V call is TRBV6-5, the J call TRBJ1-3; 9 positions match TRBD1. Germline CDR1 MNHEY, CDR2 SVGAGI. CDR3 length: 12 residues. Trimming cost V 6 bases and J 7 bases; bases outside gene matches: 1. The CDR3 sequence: CASSDRGNTIYF. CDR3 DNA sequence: TGTGCCAGCAGCGACAGGGGGAACACCATATATTTT.

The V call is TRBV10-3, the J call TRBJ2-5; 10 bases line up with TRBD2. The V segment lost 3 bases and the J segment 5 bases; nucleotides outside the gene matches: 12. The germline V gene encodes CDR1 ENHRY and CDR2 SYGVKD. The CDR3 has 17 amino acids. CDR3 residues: CAISERSSSGSGETQYF. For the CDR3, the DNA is TGTGCCATCAGTGAACGCTCCTCTAGCGGGAGTGGTGAGACCCAGTACTTC.

CDR3 sequence reads: CATTQGLNTEAFF. CDR3 sequence (DNA): TGTGCCACCACACAGGGTTTAAACACTGAAGCTTTCTTT. The gene calls are TRBV2 and TRBJ1-1; maybe TRBD1 (6 bases). The CDR3 runs to 13 residues. In germline, CDR1 is SNHLY, CDR2 FYNNEI. The germline V and J ends were trimmed by 10 bases and 2 bases, with 14 bases remaining between them. Filled out from reference TRBV2 and TRBJ1-1, the complete variable domain reads EPEVTQTPSHQVTQMGQEVILRCVPISNHLYFYWYRQILGQKVEFLVSFYNNEISEKSEIFDDQFSVERPDGSNFTLKIRSTKLEDSAMYFCATTQGLNTEAFFGQGTRLTVV.

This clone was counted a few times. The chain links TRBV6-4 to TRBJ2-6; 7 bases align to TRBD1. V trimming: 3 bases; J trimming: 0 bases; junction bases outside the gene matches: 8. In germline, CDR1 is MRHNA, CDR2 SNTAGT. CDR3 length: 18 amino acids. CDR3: CASSDSRTGVSGANVLTF. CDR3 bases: TGTGCCAGCAGTGATAGCAGGACAGGAGTCTCTGGGGCCAACGTCCTGACTTTC.

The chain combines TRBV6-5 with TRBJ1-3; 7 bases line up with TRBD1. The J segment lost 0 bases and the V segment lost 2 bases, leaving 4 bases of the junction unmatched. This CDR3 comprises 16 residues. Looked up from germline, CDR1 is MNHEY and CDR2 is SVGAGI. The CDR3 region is CASSYGRDSSGNTIYF. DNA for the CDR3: TGTGCCAGCAGTTACGGCCGGGACAGCTCTGGAAACACCATATATTTT.

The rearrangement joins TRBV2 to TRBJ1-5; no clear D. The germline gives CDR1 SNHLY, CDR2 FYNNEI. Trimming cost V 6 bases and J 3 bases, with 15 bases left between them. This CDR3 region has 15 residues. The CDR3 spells CASSWSRGLNQPQHF. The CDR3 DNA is TGTGCCAGCAGCTGGAGCCGCGGCCTCAATCAGCCCCAGCATTTT.

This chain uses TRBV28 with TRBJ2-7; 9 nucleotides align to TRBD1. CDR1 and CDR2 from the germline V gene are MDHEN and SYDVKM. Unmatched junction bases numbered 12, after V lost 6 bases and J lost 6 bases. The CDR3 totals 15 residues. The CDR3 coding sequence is TGTGCCAGCAGCCCTGGGGACAGGGTCGGCGGCGAGCAGTACTTC. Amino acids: CASSPGDRVGGEQYF.

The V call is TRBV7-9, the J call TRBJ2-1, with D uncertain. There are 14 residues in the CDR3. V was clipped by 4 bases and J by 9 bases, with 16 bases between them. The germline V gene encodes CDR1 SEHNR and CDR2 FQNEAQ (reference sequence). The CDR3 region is CASSSDTLRPEQFF. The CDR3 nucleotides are TGTGCCAGCAGCTCAGACACACTTCGGCCTGAGCAGTTCTTC. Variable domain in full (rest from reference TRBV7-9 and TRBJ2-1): DTGVSQNPRHKITKRGQNVTFRCDPISEHNRLYWYRQTLGQGPEFLTYFQNEAQLEKSRLLSDRFSAERPKGSFSTLEIQRTEQGDSAMYLCASSSDTLRPEQFFGPGTRLTVL.

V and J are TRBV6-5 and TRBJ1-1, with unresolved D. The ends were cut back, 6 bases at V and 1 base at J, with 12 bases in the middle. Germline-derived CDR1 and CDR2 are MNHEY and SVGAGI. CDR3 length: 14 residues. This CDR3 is CASSPGTENTEAFF. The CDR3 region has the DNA TGTGCCAGCAGCCCGGGCACGGAGAACACTGAAGCTTTCTTT.

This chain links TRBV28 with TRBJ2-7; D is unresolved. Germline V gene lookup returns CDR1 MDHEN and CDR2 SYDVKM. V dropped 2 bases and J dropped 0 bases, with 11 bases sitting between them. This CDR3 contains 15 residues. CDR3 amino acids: CASSLVTPGSYEQYF. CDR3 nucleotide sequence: TGTGCCAGCAGTTTAGTAACACCCGGCTCCTACGAGCAGTACTTC.

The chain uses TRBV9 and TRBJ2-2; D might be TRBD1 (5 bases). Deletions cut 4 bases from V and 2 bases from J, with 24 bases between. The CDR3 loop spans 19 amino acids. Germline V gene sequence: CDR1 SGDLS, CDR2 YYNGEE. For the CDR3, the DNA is TGTGCCAGCAGCCCTCGGCAGGGCCATTCTCCAAAAAACACCGGGGAGCTGTTTTTT. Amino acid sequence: CASSPRQGHSPKNTGELFF.

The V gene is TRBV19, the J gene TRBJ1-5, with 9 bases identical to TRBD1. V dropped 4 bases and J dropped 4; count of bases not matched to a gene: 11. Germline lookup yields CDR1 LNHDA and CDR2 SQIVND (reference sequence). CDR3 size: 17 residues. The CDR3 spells CASSTLDRGLGNQPQHF. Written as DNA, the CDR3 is TGTGCCAGTAGTACCCTGGACAGGGGATTGGGTAATCAGCCCCAGCATTTT.

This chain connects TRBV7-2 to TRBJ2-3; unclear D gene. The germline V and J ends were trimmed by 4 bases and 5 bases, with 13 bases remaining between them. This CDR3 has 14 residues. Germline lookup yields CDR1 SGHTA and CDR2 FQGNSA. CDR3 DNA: TGTGCCAGCAGCTCCCCTCGCGGCTTAGATACGCAGTATTTT. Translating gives CASSSPRGLDTQYF.

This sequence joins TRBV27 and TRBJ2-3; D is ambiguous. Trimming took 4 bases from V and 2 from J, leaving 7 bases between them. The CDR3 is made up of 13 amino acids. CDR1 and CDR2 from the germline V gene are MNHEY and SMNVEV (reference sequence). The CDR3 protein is CASSSRTTDTQYF. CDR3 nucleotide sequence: TGTGCCAGCAGTTCCAGAACCACAGATACGCAGTATTTT.

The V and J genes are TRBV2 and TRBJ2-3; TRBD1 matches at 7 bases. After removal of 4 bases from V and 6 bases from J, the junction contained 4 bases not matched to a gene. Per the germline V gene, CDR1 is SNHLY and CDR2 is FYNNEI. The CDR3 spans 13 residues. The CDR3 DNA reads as TGTGCCAGCAGTGCGGACAGGAGGGATACGCAGTATTTT. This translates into CASSADRRDTQYF.

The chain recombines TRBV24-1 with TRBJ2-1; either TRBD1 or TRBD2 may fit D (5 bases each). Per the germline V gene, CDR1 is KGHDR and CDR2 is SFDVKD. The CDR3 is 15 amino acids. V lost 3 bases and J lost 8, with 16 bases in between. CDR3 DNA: TGTGCCACCAGTGATCCGGGGCGATACTCGGATGAGCAGTTCTTC. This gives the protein CATSDPGRYSDEQFF.

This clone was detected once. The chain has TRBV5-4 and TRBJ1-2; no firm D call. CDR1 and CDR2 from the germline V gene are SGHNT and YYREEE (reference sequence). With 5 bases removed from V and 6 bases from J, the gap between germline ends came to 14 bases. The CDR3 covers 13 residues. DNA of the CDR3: TGTGCCAGCAGGCCGGGATCCCGGGATGGCTACACCTTC. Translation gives CASRPGSRDGYTF. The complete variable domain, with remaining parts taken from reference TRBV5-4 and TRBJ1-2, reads ETGVTQSPTHLIKTRGQQVTLRCSSQSGHNTVSWYQQALGQGPQFIFQYYREEENGRGNFPPRFSGLQFPNYSSELNVNALELDDSALYLCASRPGSRDGYTFGSGTRLTVV.

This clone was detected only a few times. Here the CDR3 DNA reads TGTGCCAGCAGCTTAAGCTCGGGCCAAGAGAGGGCTTTCTTT. It encodes CASSLSSGQERAFF. The genes are TRBV11-2 and TRBJ1-1; D gene uncertain. There are 14 residues in the CDR3. The germline gives CDR1 SGHAT, CDR2 FQNNGV. The V gene lost 2 bases and the J gene lost 11 bases, with 18 bases spanning the gap.

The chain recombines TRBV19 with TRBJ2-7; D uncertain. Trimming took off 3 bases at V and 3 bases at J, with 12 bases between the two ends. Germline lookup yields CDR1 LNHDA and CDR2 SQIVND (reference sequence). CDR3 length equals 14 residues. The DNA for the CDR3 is TGTGCCAGTAGTATTTCGTCGCCGTACTACGAGCAGTACTTC. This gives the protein CASSISSPYYEQYF. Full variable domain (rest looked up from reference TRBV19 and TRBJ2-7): DGGITQSPKYLFRKEGQNVTLSCEQNLNHDAMYWYRQDPGQGLRLIYYSQIVNDFQKGDIAEGYSVSREKKESFPLTVTSAQKNPTAFYLCASSISSPYYEQYFGPGTRLTVT.

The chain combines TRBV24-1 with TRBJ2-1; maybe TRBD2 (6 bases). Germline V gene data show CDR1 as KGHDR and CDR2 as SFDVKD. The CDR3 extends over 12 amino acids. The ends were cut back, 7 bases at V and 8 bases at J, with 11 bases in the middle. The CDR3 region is CATSRDSDEQFF. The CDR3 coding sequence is TGTGCCACCAGCCGGGACTCCGATGAGCAGTTCTTC.